The clone carrying this T cell receptor beta chain has only a few counts. Its antigen is unknown. With the read ending 3 residues before the CDR3 end, the germline J gene is used to fill in that end. This specimen comes from a study of T cell clonality in common variable immunodeficiency. General observations from the study: What drives increased CVID clonality needs T cell subpopulation sequencing. Links between repertoire features and CVID complications were heterogeneity-limited. Common variable immunodeficiency TCR beta sequences reportedly had fewer deletions and N-nucleotide insertions.

This table comes from immunoSEQ multiplex PCR, and its TCRdb copy is limited to in-frame clones, with some not included. Recorded here are approximately 35,000 clones, none singletons. Germline lookup yields CDR1 GTSNPN and CDR2 SVGIG (reference sequence). CDR3 length: 15 residues. Losses at the gene ends were 2 bases for V and 8 bases for J; bases not matched to a gene: 9. V usage is TRBV30 and J usage is TRBJ1-6; 7 bases match TRBD1. The sequence was collected from a human donor with common variable immunodeficiency. Sequences were obtained from peripheral blood mononuclear cells. CDR3 bases read: TGTGCCTGGAGTATTCCGACAGGGTGGCATTCACCC. This translates into CAWSIPTGWHSP. The CDR3 as a whole reads CAWSIPTGWHSPLHF.